The clone carrying this T cell receptor (beta chain) has a handful of counts. Its antigen is still unknown. These data originate in a study of PD-1 blockade in classical Hodgkin lymphoma. Study-level points and caveats: A significant rise in TCR diversity was seen by C4D1 for CD4+ cells but not for CD8+ cells.

Looked up from germline, CDR1 is MNHNS and CDR2 is SASEGT. Trimming cost V 0 bases and J 3 bases; bases outside gene matches: 3. This CDR3 is 16 amino acids long. With no exception, relapse followed autologous stem cell transplantation in all patients, and brentuximab vedotin exposure varied. Patients showed best responses of complete response, partial response or progressive disease. Assay: immunoSEQ multiplex PCR; the TCRdb copy retains only in-frame clones and omits some. This table has fewer than 3,000 clones, 50% to 75% appearing once. The sample here was peripheral blood mononuclear cells (PBMCs), taken at baseline. The TCR sequence derives from a human donor with classical Hodgkin lymphoma. This chain uses TRBV6-1 with TRBJ2-1; 9 nucleotides align to TRBD2. The CDR3 DNA follows: TGTGCCAGCAGTGAAGCGGCTAGCGGGGACTACAATGAGCAGTTCTTC. Amino acid sequence: CASSEAASGDYNEQFF.